Listed below are T cell receptor beta chains from one sample, sequenced in a study of blood T cell repertoires in COVID-19. Sequenced by immunoSEQ multiplex PCR; TCRdb stores in-frame clones only, minus some. The repertoire holds 450,000 to 500,000 clones, 75% to 90% seen once, with approximately 3.4% in the top ten. The source material was peripheral blood. Receptor source: a human donor in a cohort sampled during active COVID-19. The conserved cysteine and the conserved F or W are not part of the CDR3 here.

v_call cdr3_length cdr3_aa
TRBV11-3 11 ASSWQVNTEAF
TRBV2 13 ASSLGQAVNEKLF
TRBV19 14 ASSVRGTGSNQPQH
TRBV3-1/TRBV3-2 12 ASRDRGHNYGYT
TRBV30 11 AWSPTGLNEQF
TRBV29-1 10 SVEDNGGTQY
TRBV28 12 ASSFGGGYNEQF
TRBV6-5 12 ATSRGQGNYGYT
TRBV19 11 ASSPNRDQPQH
TRBV2 10 ASSLQGNEQY
TRBV5-1 11 ASSHTSPEEAF
TRBV2 13 ASSREQGFQETQY
TRBV7-2 12 ASSFAGHTDTQY
TRBV25-1 12 ASSEYGRAHGYT
TRBV19 12 ASRSTGGNEKLF
TRBV7-2 14 ASSSPGEGSHNEQF
TRBV19 13 ASSLQGGGNQPQH
TRBV5-4 14 ASSLGKGASGNTIY
TRBV5-1 12 ASSSQGQGTEKF
TRBV14 15 ASSQAKRSGRPLGYT
TRBV4-1 12 ASSRQSLTDTQY
TRBV24-1 9 ASQLLYEQY
TRBV25-1 15 ASSEYRMRGGRTEAF
TRBV7-2 13 ASSLGLAGAGELF
TRBV7-9 13 ASSRGTGGLDEQY
TRBV4-1 16 ASSLEPAGGNSNQPQH
TRBV5-6 13 ASSLPGQGHYEQY
TRBV4-1 14 ASSQGGGGQVYGYT
TRBV19 11 ASGTGAGEKLF
TRBV9 16 ASSVGSTSGLSDTEAF
TRBV30 12 ARRLAGGRDTQY